A selection of T cell receptor beta chains follows, all from one sample in a study of cytomegalovirus exposure and HLA in healthy donors. This table comes from immunoSEQ multiplex PCR, and its TCRdb copy is limited to in-frame clones, with some not included. The table has some 150,000 clones, approximately 75% seen once; the top ten hold approximately 0.99%. The sequencing input was PBMCs. These receptors were obtained from a male donor in good health and CMV-seronegative. Both conserved end residues are part of each CDR3. A D gene is named only where the DNA matches it firmly.

cdr3_length: 18
v_call: TRBV19
d_call: TRBD1
cdr3_aa: CASSQRKTGTAGNSPLHF

cdr3_length: 12
v_call: TRBV7-9
d_call: NA
cdr3_aa: CATEPLAHGYTF

cdr3_length: 14
v_call: TRBV9
d_call: NA
cdr3_aa: CASSVAVSTDTQYF

cdr3_length: 14
v_call: TRBV2
d_call: TRBD1
cdr3_aa: CASTQGQGIETQYF

cdr3_length: 16
v_call: TRBV30
d_call: TRBD2
cdr3_aa: CAWSSFGGGIQETQYF

cdr3_length: 14
v_call: TRBV5-1
d_call: TRBD2
cdr3_aa: CASRPSGGYNEQFF

cdr3_length: 16
v_call: TRBV25-1
d_call: NA
cdr3_aa: CANINRTILSYNEQFF

cdr3_length: 15
v_call: TRBV6-1
d_call: TRBD1
cdr3_aa: CASSFTGTGGYGYTF

cdr3_length: 15
v_call: TRBV7-3
d_call: NA
cdr3_aa: CASSPGGGGHHTQYF

cdr3_length: 14
v_call: TRBV15
d_call: TRBD1
cdr3_aa: CATSSDRATLKAFF

cdr3_length: 15
v_call: TRBV4-3
d_call: TRBD1
cdr3_aa: CASSQRTGGVYEQYF

cdr3_length: 13
v_call: TRBV19
d_call: NA
cdr3_aa: CASIPSYREGAFF

cdr3_length: 12
v_call: TRBV2
d_call: NA
cdr3_aa: CASSEGGYEQYF